This section outlines one T cell receptor beta chain sequence together with its context. The data belong to a study of blood T cell repertoires in COVID-19. Turning to the study itself: The origin of the acute and convalescent COVID-19 samples was the United States, Italy and Spain.

Sequencing used immunoSEQ multiplex PCR; TCRdb keeps in-frame clones, though not all of them. The sample lists about 220,000 clones, almost 90% occurring once. The clonotype originates from a woman between 50 and 59 years old with acute COVID-19. The sequencing sample was made of PBMCs or T cells enriched from blood (not recorded which).

The CDR3 sequence: CASSIASGRIYEQYF. In DNA form, the CDR3 reads TGTGCCAGTAGTATAGCAAGCGGGAGGATTTACGAGCAGTACTTC. The J gene is TRBJ2-7, the V gene TRBV19; 9 bases fit TRBD2. CDR1 is LNHDA, CDR2 SQIVND, per germline (reference sequence). Losses at the gene ends were 1 base for V and 4 bases for J; bases not matched to a gene: 5. This CDR3 comprises 15 residues.